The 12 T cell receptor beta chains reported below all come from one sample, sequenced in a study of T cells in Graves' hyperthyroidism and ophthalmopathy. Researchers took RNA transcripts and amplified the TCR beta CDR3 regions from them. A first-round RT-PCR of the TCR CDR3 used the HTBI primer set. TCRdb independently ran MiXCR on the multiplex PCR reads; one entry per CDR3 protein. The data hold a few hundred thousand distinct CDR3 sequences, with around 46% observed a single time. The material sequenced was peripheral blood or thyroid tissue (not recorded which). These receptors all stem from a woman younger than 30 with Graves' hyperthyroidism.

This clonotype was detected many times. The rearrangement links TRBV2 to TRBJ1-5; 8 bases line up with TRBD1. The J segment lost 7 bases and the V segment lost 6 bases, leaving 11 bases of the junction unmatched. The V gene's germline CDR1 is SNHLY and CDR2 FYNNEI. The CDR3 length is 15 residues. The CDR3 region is CASREGQVGWQPQHF. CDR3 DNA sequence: TGTGCCAGCAGGGAGGGACAGGTGGGGTGGCAGCCCCAGCATTTT.

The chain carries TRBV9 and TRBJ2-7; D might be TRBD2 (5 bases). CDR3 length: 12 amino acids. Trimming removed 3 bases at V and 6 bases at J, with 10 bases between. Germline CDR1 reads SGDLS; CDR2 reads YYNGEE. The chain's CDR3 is CASSAGLGEQYF. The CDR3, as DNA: TGTGCCAGCAGCGCCGGACTCGGCGAGCAGTACTTC.

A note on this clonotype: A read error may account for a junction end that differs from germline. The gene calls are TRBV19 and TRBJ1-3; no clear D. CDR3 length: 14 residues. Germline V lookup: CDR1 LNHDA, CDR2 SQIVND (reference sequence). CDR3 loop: CASSIATSGITIYF. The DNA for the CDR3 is TGTGCCAGTAGTATAGCTACCTCTGGAATCACCATATATTTT.

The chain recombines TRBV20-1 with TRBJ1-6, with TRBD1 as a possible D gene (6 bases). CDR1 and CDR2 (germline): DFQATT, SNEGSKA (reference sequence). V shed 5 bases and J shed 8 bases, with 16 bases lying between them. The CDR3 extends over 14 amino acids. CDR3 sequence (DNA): TGCAGTGCTTTCCTCAGGGGCCTTGATTCACCCCTCCACTTT. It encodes CSAFLRGLDSPLHF.

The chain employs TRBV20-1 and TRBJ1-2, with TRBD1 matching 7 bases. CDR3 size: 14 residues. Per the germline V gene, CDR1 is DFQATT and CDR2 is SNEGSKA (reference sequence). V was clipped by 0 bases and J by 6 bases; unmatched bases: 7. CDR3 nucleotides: TGCAGTGCTAGAGACCTGGGACAGAACAATGGCTACACCTTC. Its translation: CSARDLGQNNGYTF.

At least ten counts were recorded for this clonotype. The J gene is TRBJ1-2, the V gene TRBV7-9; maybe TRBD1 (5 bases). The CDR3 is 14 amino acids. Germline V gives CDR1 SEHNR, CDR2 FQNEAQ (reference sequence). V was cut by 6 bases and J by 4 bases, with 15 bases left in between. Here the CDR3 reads CASSAIRDRYGYTF. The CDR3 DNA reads TGTGCCAGCAGTGCCATCCGGGACCGCTATGGCTACACCTTC.

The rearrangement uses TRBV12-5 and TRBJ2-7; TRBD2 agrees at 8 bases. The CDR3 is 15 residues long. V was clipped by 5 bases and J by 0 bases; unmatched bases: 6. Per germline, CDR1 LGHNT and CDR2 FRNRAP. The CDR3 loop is CASGVSGSSSYEQYF. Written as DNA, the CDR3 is TGTGCTAGTGGTGTGAGCGGGAGCAGCTCCTACGAGCAGTACTTC.

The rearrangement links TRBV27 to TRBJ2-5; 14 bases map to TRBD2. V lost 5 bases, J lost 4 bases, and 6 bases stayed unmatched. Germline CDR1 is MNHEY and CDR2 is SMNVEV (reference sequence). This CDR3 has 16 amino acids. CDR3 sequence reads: CASSKGLAGVIETQYF. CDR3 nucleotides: TGTGCCAGCAGTAAGGGACTAGCGGGAGTAATAGAGACCCAGTACTTC.

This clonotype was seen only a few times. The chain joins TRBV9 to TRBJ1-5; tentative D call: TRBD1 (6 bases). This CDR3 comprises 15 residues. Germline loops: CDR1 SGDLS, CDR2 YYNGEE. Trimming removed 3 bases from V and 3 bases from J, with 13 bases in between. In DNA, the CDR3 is TGTGCCAGCAGCGGGACAGACAAGAACAATCAGCCCCAGCATTTT. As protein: CASSGTDKNNQPQHF.

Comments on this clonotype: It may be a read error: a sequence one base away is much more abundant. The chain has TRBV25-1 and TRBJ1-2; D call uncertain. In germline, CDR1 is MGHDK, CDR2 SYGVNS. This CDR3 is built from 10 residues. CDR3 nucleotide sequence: TGTGCCAGCAAGACCTATGGCCACACCTTC. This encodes CASKTYGHTF.

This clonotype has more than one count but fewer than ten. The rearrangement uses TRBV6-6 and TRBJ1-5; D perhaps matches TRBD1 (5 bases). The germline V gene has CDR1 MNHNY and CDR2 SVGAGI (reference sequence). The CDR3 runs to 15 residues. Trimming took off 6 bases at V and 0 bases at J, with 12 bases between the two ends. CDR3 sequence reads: CASSMTAASNQPQHF. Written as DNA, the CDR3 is TGTGCCAGCAGCATGACAGCAGCTAGCAATCAGCCCCAGCATTTT.

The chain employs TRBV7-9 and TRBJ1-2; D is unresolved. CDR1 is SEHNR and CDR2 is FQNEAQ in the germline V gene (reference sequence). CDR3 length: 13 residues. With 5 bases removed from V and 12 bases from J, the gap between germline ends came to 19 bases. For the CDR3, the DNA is TGTGCCAGCAGCCAGATACTTTCGGGCCGCCACACCTTC. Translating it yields CASSQILSGRHTF.